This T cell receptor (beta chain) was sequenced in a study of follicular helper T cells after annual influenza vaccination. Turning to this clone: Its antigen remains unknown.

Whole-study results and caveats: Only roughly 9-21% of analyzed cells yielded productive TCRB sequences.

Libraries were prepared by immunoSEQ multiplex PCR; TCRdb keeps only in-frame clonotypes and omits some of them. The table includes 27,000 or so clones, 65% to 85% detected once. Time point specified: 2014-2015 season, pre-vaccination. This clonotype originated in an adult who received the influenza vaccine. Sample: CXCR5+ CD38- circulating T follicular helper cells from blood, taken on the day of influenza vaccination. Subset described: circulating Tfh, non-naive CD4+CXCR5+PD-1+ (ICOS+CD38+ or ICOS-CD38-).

CDR3 bases: TGTGCCAGCAGCTCCACGGGACTCCCGGGCCCTCAAGAGACCCAGTACTTC. Translation: CASSSTGLPGPQETQYF. This chain links TRBV11-1 with TRBJ2-5; a possible D gene is TRBD2 (6 bases). Germline V lookup: CDR1 SGHAT, CDR2 FQDESV (reference sequence). Trimming shortened V by 4 bases and J by 2 bases, and 20 bases separated the two germline ends. The CDR3 has 17 amino acids.